A selection of T cell receptor beta chains follows, all from one sample in a study of T cell responses to AZD1222 COVID-19 vaccine. Using immunoSEQ multiplex PCR, the repertoire was profiled, and TCRdb retains in-frame clones only, with some absent. The sample shows about 120,000 clones, around 89% of them seen only once. Material: peripheral blood, obtained on day 0 of AZD1222 vaccination. The receptors stem from an adult in good health. CDR3s include the opening cysteine and the closing phenylalanine or tryptophan. D genes are given only for firm matches. Not every row has a clone size; where given, it reads once, few, many or a size class.

DNA	CDR3	size	V	D	J
TGTGCCAGCAGTTGGGCAGATAAAGAGACCCAGTACTTC	CASSWADKETQYF	NA	TRBV27	NA	TRBJ2-5
TGTGCCAGCAGCCTGCTGGGCGAGACGGGCTCTGGGGCCAACGTCCTGACTTTC	CASSLLGETGSGANVLTF	NA	TRBV7-9	NA	TRBJ2-6
TGTGCCTGGAAAGTTAGTAGCGGGAGAAGTAGCTCCTACAATGAGCAGTTCTTC	CAWKVSSGRSSSYNEQFF	NA	TRBV30	TRBD2	TRBJ2-1
TGTGCCAGCAGTTTAGTTAGGGAAGCGCGCGAGCAGTACTTC	CASSLVREAREQYF	once	TRBV27	NA	TRBJ2-7
TGTGCCAGCAGCTTAGGGACAGCCGGCCGGGGGGACTATGGCTACACCTTC	CASSLGTAGRGDYGYTF	NA	TRBV7-2	NA	TRBJ1-2
TGTGCCAGCAGTCGGTGGGGGACTAGCGGCTCTCGGTCCGAGCAGTACTTC	CASSRWGTSGSRSEQYF	NA	TRBV6-6	TRBD2	TRBJ2-7
TGTGCCAGCAGCGGGAGCGGGACTCGGTACCAAGAGACCCAGTACTTC	CASSGSGTRYQETQYF	once	TRBV11-3	TRBD2	TRBJ2-5
TGCGCCAGCAGCCAGTTGACTGGAAAAGATACGCAGTATTTT	CASSQLTGKDTQYF	once	TRBV4-1	NA	TRBJ2-3
TGTGCCATTAGGGGGAACTATGGCTACACCTTC	CAIRGNYGYTF	NA	TRBV10-3	NA	TRBJ1-2
TGTGCCAGCAGCGTAGCGGCAGGGGGGGGGACTGAAGCTTTCTTT	CASSVAAGGGTEAFF	NA	TRBV9	TRBD1	TRBJ1-1
TGCAGTGCTAGTACCGGGCGGGTCACTGAAGCTTTCTTT	CSASTGRVTEAFF	NA	TRBV20-1	NA	TRBJ1-1
TGTGCCAGCAGCTACGGGGTTCGCACTGAAGCTTTCTTT	CASSYGVRTEAFF	NA	TRBV7-9	NA	TRBJ1-1
TGTGCCAGCAGCTTAGCACAGGCCCTTAACAAAAACATTCAGTACTTC	CASSLAQALNKNIQYF	once	TRBV7-2	NA	TRBJ2-4
TGTGCCAGCAGCCAAACCGGGACTAGCGGGAGCGATGAGCAGTTCTTC	CASSQTGTSGSDEQFF	medium-sized	TRBV4-2	TRBD2	TRBJ2-1
TGCGCCAGCAGCCAAGATAGTTCCGATGAAGCTTTCTTT	CASSQDSSDEAFF	NA	TRBV4-3	NA	TRBJ1-1
TGTGCCAGCAGCTTAGGACCTAGCGGGAGGGCCACCGAGCAGTACTTC	CASSLGPSGRATEQYF	NA	TRBV7-9	TRBD2	TRBJ2-7
TGTGCCTGGAGTGTACAGGGGGGCAACGAGCAGTACTTC	CAWSVQGGNEQYF	NA	TRBV30	TRBD1	TRBJ2-7